This is a list of T cell receptor beta chains from one sample in a study of post-analysis software for immune sequencing data. TCRdb re-called the PCR reads through MiXCR, storing one row per CDR3 protein. The sample holds about half a million distinct CDR3 sequences; 30% to 40% are singletons and the top ten take roughly 6%. Material for sequencing was blood. The receptors here all came from a girl aged 2-17 years with multiple sclerosis. The conserved cysteine and the conserved F or W are not part of the CDR3 here. Fields, in order: V gene, J gene, CDR3 protein.

>TRBV9|TRBJ2-3
ASSTTSGATDTQY
>TRBV11-3|TRBJ2-3
ASSPRRGGDDTQY
>TRBV5-1|TRBJ2-5
ASSPRLTQGTPTQY
>TRBV15|TRBJ1-2
ATTLSRDRTGGFYYGYT
>TRBV25-1|TRBJ1-2
ASSATGSYGYT
>TRBV15|TRBJ2-4
ATSSFASVHQNIQY
>TRBV5-1|TRBJ1-1
ASSHGGAMNTEAF
>TRBV13|TRBJ1-4
ASSPRRSNEKLF
>TRBV29-1|TRBJ2-4
SVIGTSLAKNIQY
>TRBV5-1|TRBJ2-7
ASSRGDSWGDSYEQY
>TRBV20-1|TRBJ2-1
SAIAQPAGNEQF
>TRBV2|TRBJ2-1
ASSENRVGEQF
>TRBV20-1|TRBJ2-3
SGQLADTQY
>TRBV3-1|TRBJ2-1
ASSRSGGALHNEQF
>TRBV29-1|TRBJ2-1
SVEESLNEQF
>TRBV24-1|TRBJ1-2
ATSDFNPRDRNYGYT
>TRBV9|TRBJ1-1
ASSVDRHPVNTEAF
>TRBV7-2|TRBJ2-1
ASSLGLMQGVGETQF
>TRBV7-2|TRBJ1-1
ASSLRPQAGGTEAF
>TRBV9|TRBJ2-1
ASSRLAGGYNEQF
>TRBV4-1|TRBJ2-1
ASSQRDRENNEQF
>TRBV3-1|TRBJ1-2
ASSPQGGYYGYT
>TRBV21-1|TRBJ2-5
ASIISDSENCQETQY
>TRBV5-1|TRBJ1-1
ASSFSDRGTEAF
>TRBV3-1|TRBJ2-1
ASSPRTYNEQF
>TRBV7-9|TRBJ1-2
ASSLNGVGYT
>TRBV20-1|TRBJ2-1
SARVDGASGGVTYNEQF
>TRBV5-1|TRBJ2-1
ASSLAAVGTSGFDEQF
>TRBV7-3|TRBJ2-3
ASSHPGDTQY
>TRBV3-1|.
ASSQDIPVQTQY
>TRBV6-2/TRBV6-3|TRBJ2-3
ASSLWVLPRDTQY
>TRBV10-3|TRBJ1-6
AISEQEGGNSPLH
>TRBV5-5|TRBJ1-2
ASSFNSEGGYT
>TRBV6-5|TRBJ2-1
ASSYSGRYNEQF
>TRBV12-3/TRBV12-4|TRBJ1-6
ASSSREGPLH
>TRBV6-6|TRBJ2-1
ASTLTGQEYNEQF
>TRBV6-1|TRBJ2-7
ASSVGLGYEQY
>TRBV6-2/TRBV6-3|.
ASKAEGHYEQY
>TRBV7-9|TRBJ1-3
ASSSPTGAGNTIY
>TRBV5-4|TRBJ2-3
ASSSRGVTDTQY
>TRBV2|TRBJ2-1
ASRYLRDSVYNEQF
>TRBV16|TRBJ1-5
ASSQYSVGDQPQH
>TRBV6-5|TRBJ2-1
ASSSGAPTPYNEQF
>TRBV20-1|TRBJ2-1
SASRQDNNEQF
>TRBV19|TRBJ2-7
ASYGPPQY
>TRBV19|TRBJ1-4
ASSQDEEKLF
>TRBV9|TRBJ1-2
ASSVGTGDYGYT
>TRBV20-1|TRBJ1-1
SADGTEAF
>TRBV29-1|TRBJ2-1
SAEDRLAYNEQF
>TRBV6-5|TRBJ2-7
ASSYSTLTGGEQY
>TRBV20-1|TRBJ2-7
SAFTGTRDEQY
>TRBV6-6|TRBJ1-6
ASSQEGGNSPLH
>TRBV29-1|TRBJ1-1
SVDRATEAF
>TRBV7-2|TRBJ2-5
ASSTTRAQETQY
>TRBV11-2|TRBJ2-3
ASSSLAGDLTDTQY